Listed below are T cell receptor beta chains from one sample, sequenced in a study of T cells after yellow fever vaccination. TCRdb independently ran MiXCR on the 5' RACE reads; one entry per CDR3 protein. Among a few hundred thousand distinct CDR3 sequences listed, about 6.6% were seen once. The sequencing here drew on PBMCs, taken roughly 46 days after the first yellow fever vaccination. Receptors originate from a man younger than 35 who received the YFV17D yellow fever vaccine. Both conserved end residues are part of each CDR3. The order of the fields is J gene, clone size, V gene, D gene, CDR3 DNA, CDR3 protein. The D gene is left open where the match is weak. A row's size may be missing; if present it is once, few, many or a size class.

TRBJ2-7 | - | TRBV5-1 | TRBD1 | TGCGCCAGCAGCTTGGAAGTCGGCAGGGGGCAGAAATCGAGTGTCTACGAGCAGTACTTC | CASSLEVGRGQKSSVYEQYF
TRBJ1-4 | few | TRBV28 | - | TGTGCCAGCAGTGCGGGCACGGAAAAACTGTTTTTT | CASSAGTEKLFF
TRBJ2-1 | - | TRBV7-8 | - | TGTGCCAGCAGCTTAATACTGGGTCGGAGGCGGCATGAGCAGTTCTTC | CASSLILGRRRHEQFF
TRBJ1-4 | few | TRBV11-2 | - | TGTGCCAGCAGCGCAAGCGGCTGGGGTAGTCGCTCTAATGAAAAACTGTTTTTT | CASSASGWGSRSNEKLFF
TRBJ2-5 | few | TRBV12-3/TRBV12-4 | TRBD1 | TGTGCCAGCAGTACTAGCGAACAGGGGGCCCGGGAGACCCAGTACTTC | CASSTSEQGARETQYF
TRBJ2-1 | many | TRBV5-1 | TRBD2 | TGCGCCAGCAGCTTGATGGGGACTAGCCTTTACAATGAGCAGTTCTTC | CASSLMGTSLYNEQFF
TRBJ2-3 | few | TRBV24-1 | TRBD2 | TGTGCCACCAGTTACGGGGGGGCCGAAACAGATACGCAGTATTTT | CATSYGGAETDTQYF
TRBJ2-1 | - | TRBV7-3 | - | TGTGCCAGCAGCGCCCAGGGACTGTCGACCTACAATGAGCAGTTCTTC | CASSAQGLSTYNEQFF
TRBJ1-4 | many | TRBV29-1 | - | TGCAGCGTTTCGGAAGACACCACTAATGAAAAACTGTTTTTT | CSVSEDTTNEKLFF
TRBJ1-5 | - | TRBV3-1 | - | TGTGCCAGCAGCCAAGATGGGGGTGACAATCAGCCCCAGCATTTT | CASSQDGGDNQPQHF
TRBJ2-1 | few | TRBV11-2 | TRBD2 | TGTGCCAGCAGCTACCTATCGGCGGGGGGGCCCCTCGGTGAGCAGTTCTTC | CASSYLSAGGPLGEQFF
TRBJ1-1 | few | TRBV6-1 | - | TGTGCCTGTGGACTCATGAACACTGAAGCTTTCTTT | CACGLMNTEAFF
TRBJ2-2 | once | TRBV3-1 | - | TGTGCCTCCTGCCAGCGGGTCGCTTACACCGGGGAGCTGTTTTTT | CASCQRVAYTGELFF
TRBJ2-3 | few | TRBV5-5 | - | TGTGCCAGCAGCGATCCAGCTAGCGCCGAGGGAGATACGCAGTATTTT | CASSDPASAEGDTQYF
TRBJ2-5 | - | TRBV5-1 | - | TGCGCCAGCAGCTCACGACCCGACTCCACGGGAGAGACCCAGTACTTC | CASSSRPDSTGETQYF
TRBJ2-7 | - | TRBV7-6 | - | TGTGCCAGCAGCTTCCCCGGACATGGGGCCGAGCAGTACTTC | CASSFPGHGAEQYF
TRBJ1-1 | few | TRBV11-3 | TRBD1 | TGTGCCAGCAGCTTAGATGTGGGACAGCCTATGAACACTGAAGCTTTCTTT | CASSLDVGQPMNTEAFF
TRBJ2-1 | - | TRBV6-2/TRBV6-3 | TRBD2 | TGTGCCAGCAGTTACCTCGGGAGGTACTACAATGAGCAGTTCTTC | CASSYLGRYYNEQFF
TRBJ2-1 | many | TRBV7-2 | TRBD1 | TGTGCCAGCAGGGCCACCGGGACAGGGTTCTACAATGAGCAGTTCTTC | CASRATGTGFYNEQFF
TRBJ2-1 | - | TRBV5-1 | - | TGCGCCAGCAGCTTGGCGGAGGGGACCTACAATGAGCAGTTCTTC | CASSLAEGTYNEQFF
TRBJ2-6 | many | TRBV5-1 | TRBD1 | TGCGCCAGCAGCTGGAGCGGACAGGGCTCTGGGGCCAACGTCCTGACTTTC | CASSWSGQGSGANVLTF
TRBJ2-1 | few | TRBV5-1 | TRBD1 | TGCGCCAGCAGCTCCGCCGGGACAGGGGGTTCCTATGAGCAGTTCTTC | CASSSAGTGGSYEQFF
TRBJ2-6 | few | TRBV11-2 | - | TGTGCCAGCAGCTTTAGTACGTACAGGGTCGGGGACTCTGGGGCCAACGTCCTGACTTTC | CASSFSTYRVGDSGANVLTF
TRBJ2-3 | - | TRBV5-4 | - | TGTGCCAGCAGCTTGGTGGCAGGACCCCGAGGGGATACGCAGTATTTT | CASSLVAGPRGDTQYF
TRBJ2-1 | many | TRBV4-2 | TRBD2 | TGTGCCAGCAGCCAAGATCTGTCTAGCGGGGGGAATGAGCAGTTCTTC | CASSQDLSSGGNEQFF
TRBJ1-2 | many | TRBV5-6 | - | TGTGCCAGCAGCTTGGGGCAGGGAAAAGGAGGCTACACCTTC | CASSLGQGKGGYTF
TRBJ2-7 | - | TRBV4-1 | - | TGCGCCAGCAGCCAACGGGACAACTCCTACGAGCAGTACTTC | CASSQRDNSYEQYF
TRBJ1-2 | - | TRBV5-1 | TRBD1 | TGCGCCAGCAGCTTGGCCGGGACAGGGGTTGCTAACTATGGCTACACCTTC | CASSLAGTGVANYGYTF
TRBJ2-5 | many | TRBV9 | - | TGTGCCAGCAGCGTATCTACCCAAGAGACCCAGTACTTC | CASSVSTQETQYF
TRBJ2-1 | - | TRBV2 | - | TGTGCCTGCTCAGGGTACAATGAGCAGTTCTTC | CACSGYNEQFF
TRBJ2-3 | - | TRBV4-1 | - | TGCGCCAGCAGCCAAGGTACAGGGCGGGGCACAGATACGCAGTATTTT | CASSQGTGRGTDTQYF